The source of this T cell receptor (beta chain) is a study of blood T cell repertoires in COVID-19. Study-level information: Sources were T cells, B-cell-depleted T cells, or PBMCs; the material itself was cDNA or gDNA.

The table came from immunoSEQ multiplex PCR; TCRdb's copy has only in-frame clones and leaves some out. This table has tens of thousands of clones, under 90% appearing once. Looked up from germline, CDR1 is GTSNPN and CDR2 is SVGIG (reference sequence). The CDR3 is 17 residues long. After removal of 2 bases from V and 5 bases from J, the junction contained 15 bases not matched to a gene. The J gene is TRBJ2-7, the V gene TRBV30; 10 nucleotides line up with TRBD1. The sample was peripheral blood. This sequence originates from a woman at least 80 years old with acute or convalescent COVID-19. The CDR3: CAWSRPRGDRGRNEQYF. Written as DNA, the CDR3 is TGTGCCTGGAGTCGACCTCGGGGGGACAGGGGAAGGAACGAGCAGTACTTC.